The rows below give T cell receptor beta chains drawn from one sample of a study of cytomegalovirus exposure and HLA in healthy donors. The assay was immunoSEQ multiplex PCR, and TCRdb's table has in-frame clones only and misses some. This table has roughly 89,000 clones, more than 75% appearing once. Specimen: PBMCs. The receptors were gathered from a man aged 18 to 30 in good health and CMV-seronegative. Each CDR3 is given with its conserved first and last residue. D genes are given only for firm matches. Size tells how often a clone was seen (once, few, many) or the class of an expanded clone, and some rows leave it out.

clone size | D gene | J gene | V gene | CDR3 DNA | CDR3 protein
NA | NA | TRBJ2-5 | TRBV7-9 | TGTGCCAGCAGTCAAGCAATGGGGGCGCGGGAGACCCAGTACTTC | CASSQAMGARETQYF
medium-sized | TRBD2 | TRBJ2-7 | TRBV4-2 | TGTGCCAGCAGCCAATCCAGCGGGGGGGAAGGCCACGAGCAGTACTTC | CASSQSSGGEGHEQYF
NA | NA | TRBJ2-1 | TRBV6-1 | TGTGCCAGCAGTGAAGGCCCTAGCCCCTACAATGAGCAGTTCTTC | CASSEGPSPYNEQFF
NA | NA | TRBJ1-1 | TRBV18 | TGTGCCAGCTCCTCGACGGGAGGTAAGAGGCCCCCGAACACTGAAGCTTTCTTT | CASSSTGGKRPPNTEAFF
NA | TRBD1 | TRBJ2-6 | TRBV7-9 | TGTTCCGTTGGTGGGGGACAGGTTTTGGGCTCTGGGGCCAACGTCCTGACTTTC | CSVGGGQVLGSGANVLTF
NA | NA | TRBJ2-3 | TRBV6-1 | TGTGCCAGCAGTGAAGCGATGGACAGCCACACAGATACGCAGTATTTT | CASSEAMDSHTDTQYF
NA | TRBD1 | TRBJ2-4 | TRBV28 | TGTGCCAGCAGTTTGAAAAACAGGGGACAAGGTATTATCAAAAACATTCAGTACTTC | CASSLKNRGQGIIKNIQYF
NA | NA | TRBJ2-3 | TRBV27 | TGTGCCAGCAGTTTTCCCACCGGGGATACGCAGTATTTT | CASSFPTGDTQYF
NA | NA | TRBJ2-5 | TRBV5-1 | TGCGCCAGCACCACAGGCGCAGGCCAGGGGGAGACCCAGTACTTC | CASTTGAGQGETQYF
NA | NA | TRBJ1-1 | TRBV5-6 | TGTGCCAGCAGCTCCGGGGTGGAAGCTTTCTTT | CASSSGVEAFF
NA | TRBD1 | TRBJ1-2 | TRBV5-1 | TGCGCCAGCAGCATCACAGGGGGCGGGGATGGCTACACCTTC | CASSITGGGDGYTF
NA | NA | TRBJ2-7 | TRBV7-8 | TGTGCCAGCAGCTTAAGTTGGCGGCCCTACGAGCAGTACTTC | CASSLSWRPYEQYF
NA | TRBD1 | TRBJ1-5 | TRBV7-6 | TGTGCCAGCAGCTCCCGGGACAGCCTGAAAAATAGCAATCAGCCCCAGCATTTT | CASSSRDSLKNSNQPQHF
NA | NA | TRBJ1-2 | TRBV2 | TGTGCCAGCACCCCCGGGGGGTCGGGGGGCTACACCTTC | CASTPGGSGGYTF
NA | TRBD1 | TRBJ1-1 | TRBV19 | TGTGCCAGTAGTATATGGGTTGCAGGGGGCACTGAAGCTTTCTTT | CASSIWVAGGTEAFF
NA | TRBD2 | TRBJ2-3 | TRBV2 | TGTGCCAGCAGTGAAGCCGGACTAGTTTCAGATACGCAGTATTTT | CASSEAGLVSDTQYF
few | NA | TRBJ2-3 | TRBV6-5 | TGTGCCAGCACCAGAACGGGGACAGATACGCAGTATTTT | CASTRTGTDTQYF
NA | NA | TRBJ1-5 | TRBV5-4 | TGTGCCAGCAGGCATGAAATTGTCCAGTGGAGGGGTTGGCCCCAGCATTTT | CASRHEIVQWRGWPQHF
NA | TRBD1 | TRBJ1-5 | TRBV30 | TGTGCCTGGACTGACAGGGGTCATAGCAATCAGCCCCAGCATTTT | CAWTDRGHSNQPQHF
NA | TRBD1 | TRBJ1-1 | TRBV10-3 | TGTGCCATCAGGACCCCGGGACAGGGTTCGGCTGAAGCTTTCTTT | CAIRTPGQGSAEAFF
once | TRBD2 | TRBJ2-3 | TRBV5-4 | TGTGCCAGCAGCACCGGGACTAGCGGGCCCCTCACAGATACGCAGTATTTT | CASSTGTSGPLTDTQYF
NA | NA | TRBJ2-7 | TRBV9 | TGTGCCAGCAGCGAGGACACTACCTCCTACGAGCAGTACTTC | CASSEDTTSYEQYF
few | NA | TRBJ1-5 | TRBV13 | TGTGCCAGCAGCTTAGGCGAAGGTACAGCGGCTCAGCCCCAGCATTTT | CASSLGEGTAAQPQHF
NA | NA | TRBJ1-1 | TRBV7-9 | TGTTCCAGCAGCTTTGGGCAGAACACTGAAGCTTTCTTT | CSSSFGQNTEAFF
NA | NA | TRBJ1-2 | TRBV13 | TGTGCCAGCACGGTCTTCCCGGAGCGGGACTATGGCTACACCTTC | CASTVFPERDYGYTF
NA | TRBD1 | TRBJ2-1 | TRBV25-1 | TGTGCCAGCAGTGAGACAGGGGTCAATGAGCAGTTCTTC | CASSETGVNEQFF
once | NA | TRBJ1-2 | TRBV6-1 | TGTGCCAGCAGTGAGGCGGGCCGCTTGGGCGGCTACACCTTC | CASSEAGRLGGYTF
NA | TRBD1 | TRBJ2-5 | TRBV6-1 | TGTGCCAGCACTCGGGACAGGGGCCAGGAGACCCAGTACTTC | CASTRDRGQETQYF
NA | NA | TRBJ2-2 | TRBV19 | TGTGCCAGTAGTAGCCGGGGGAGACCGAGCACCGGGGAGCTGTTTTTT | CASSSRGRPSTGELFF
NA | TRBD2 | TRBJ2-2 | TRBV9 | TGTGCCAGCAGCGCCGGACTAGCGGAGATCACCGGGGAGCTGTTTTTT | CASSAGLAEITGELFF
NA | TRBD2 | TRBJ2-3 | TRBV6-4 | TGTGCCAGCAGTGAGCGGGGGACAGATACGCAGTATTTT | CASSERGTDTQYF
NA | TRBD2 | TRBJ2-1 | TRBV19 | TGTGCCAGTAGTATTTTGGCTAGCGGGGGAGGAGAGCAGTTCTTC | CASSILASGGGEQFF
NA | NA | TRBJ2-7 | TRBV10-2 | TGCGCCAGCAGTGAGCACGGGGTAGGCGAGCAGTACTTC | CASSEHGVGEQYF
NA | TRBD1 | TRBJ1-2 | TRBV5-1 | TGCGCCAGCAGCCAGGGACAGGTCTATGGCTACACCTTC | CASSQGQVYGYTF
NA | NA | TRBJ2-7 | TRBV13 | TGTGCCAGCAGCTTAGAACTGGGGCGGGAGCAGTACTTC | CASSLELGREQYF
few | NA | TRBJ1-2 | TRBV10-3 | TGTGCCATCAGTGAAGGCAGGGAGGATGGCTACACCTTC | CAISEGREDGYTF
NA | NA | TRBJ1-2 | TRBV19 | TGTGCCAGTAGTTCGGCGGGGGGAGGCTATGGCTACACCTTC | CASSSAGGGYGYTF
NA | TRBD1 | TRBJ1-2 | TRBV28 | TGTGCCAGCAGCGGGGGGACAGGAGGGGGCTACACCTTC | CASSGGTGGGYTF
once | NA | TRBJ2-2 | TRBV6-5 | TGTGCCAGCAGCCGGGAAGTCGGGGAGCTGTTTTTT | CASSREVGELFF
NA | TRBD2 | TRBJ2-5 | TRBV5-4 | TGTGCCAGCAGCCCAGGACTAGCGGGGTTACAAGAGACCCAGTACTTC | CASSPGLAGLQETQYF